The clone carrying this TCR beta chain was observed a single time. The sample belongs to a study of PD-L1 blockade in urothelial cancer. On the study more broadly: It was at 3 weeks (second dose) and 6 weeks after treatment start that blood was analyzed.

Time point reported: pretreatment peripheral blood. Pretreatment sampling and on-treatment sampling together yielded between 1 and 8 samples for each patient. TCRdb's table, derived via immunoSEQ multiplex PCR, lists solely in-frame clones and lacks some. The sample contains tens of thousands of clones, more than 80% of which appear only once. The V end was cut by 0 bases, the J end by 6 bases, with 9 bases between. CDR3 size: 13 residues. The germline V gene encodes CDR1 KGHSH and CDR2 LQKENI. This sequence originates from a man between 65 and 85 years old with urothelial cancer. Here the sequenced sample was PBMCs, taken around atezolizumab (anti-PD-L1) treatment. This chain joins TRBV18 and TRBJ2-7; possibly TRBD2 for D (6 bases). The CDR3 loop reads CASSPPASAEQYF. The CDR3 DNA is TGTGCCAGCTCACCACCTGCTAGCGCCGAGCAGTACTTC. Full variable domain (remainder filled in from reference TRBV18 and TRBJ2-7): NAGVMQNPRHLVRRRGQEARLRCSPMKGHSHVYWYRQLPEEGLKFMVYLQKENIIDESGMPKERFSAEFPKEGPSILRIQQVVRGDSAAYFCASSPPASAEQYFGPGTRLTVT.